The 20 T cell receptor beta chains below were found in one sample sequenced in a study of CD8 T cells in Susac syndrome. Reverse transcription of roughly 0.5 to 1 ug RNA was carried out with random hexamers. In TCRdb, the immunoSEQ multiplex PCR reads were re-called with MiXCR into one record per CDR3 protein. The sample yields about 280,000 distinct CDR3 sequences, around 84% seen once. Material for sequencing was CD8+ T cells from PBMCs. The receptors derive from a human donor with multiple sclerosis.

The chain recombines TRBV7-8 with TRBJ1-5; D remains ambiguous. Germline loops: CDR1 SGHVS, CDR2 FQNEAQ. This CDR3 contains 18 residues. The V end lost 0 bases, the J end lost 1 base, and 16 bases lay between the germline ends. The chain's CDR3 is CASSLARIDYASNQPQHF. The CDR3 coding sequence is TGTGCCAGCAGCTTAGCCCGCATTGACTACGCCAGCAATCAGCCCCAGCATTTT.

The gene calls are TRBV4-2 and TRBJ2-5; tentatively, D is TRBD1 (5 bases). V was cut by 4 bases and J by 1 base, with 16 bases left in between. Germline V CDR1 and CDR2: LGHNA, YNFKEQ. The length of the CDR3 is 16 residues. CDR3 amino acids: CASSPSFGASQETQYF. CDR3 DNA: TGTGCCAGCAGCCCTTCCTTTGGGGCCTCCCAAGAGACCCAGTACTTC.

The chain is built from TRBV5-5 and TRBJ1-2, with 8 bases that match TRBD1. The CDR3 sequence is 15 residues long. With 4 bases clipped from V and 6 bases from J, the junction kept 11 bases outside the gene matches. The germline gives CDR1 SGHKS, CDR2 YYEKEE (reference sequence). CDR3 region: CASSPWDRHADGYTF. CDR3 in DNA: TGTGCCAGCAGCCCATGGGACAGGCATGCGGATGGCTACACCTTC.

This chain links TRBV27 with TRBJ2-7; 7 nucleotides agree with TRBD2. Germline V gene sequence: CDR1 MNHEY, CDR2 SMNVEV (reference sequence). With V trimmed by 5 bases and J by 5 bases, 15 bases remained unmatched. The CDR3 extends over 16 amino acids. The CDR3 loop is CASSPSWGERGNEQYF. The DNA for the CDR3 is TGTGCCAGCAGTCCTTCTTGGGGGGAGCGGGGCAACGAGCAGTACTTC.

This chain links TRBV6-5 with TRBJ2-7, with 8 bases identical to TRBD1. Germline trimming cut 3 bases from V and 5 bases from J; bases unmatched to any gene: 12. The CDR3 is 16 residues long. Germline-derived CDR1 and CDR2 are MNHEY and SVGAGI. CDR3 sequence: CASSYFAEGQGNEQYF. The CDR3 DNA reads TGTGCCAGCAGTTATTTCGCTGAAGGACAGGGCAACGAGCAGTACTTC.

This chain links TRBV28 with TRBJ2-7, with TRBD1 identical over 7 bases. This CDR3 region has 14 residues. Germline V gene sequence: CDR1 MDHEN, CDR2 SYDVKM. The CDR3 DNA reads TGTGCTATGCACCCCAGGGGGAACGAACTCGAGCAGTACTTC. Its translation: CAMHPRGNELEQYF.

This clonotype appeared once. The chain recombines TRBV28 with TRBJ1-3, with D uncertain. V gave up 4 bases and J gave up 4 bases, with 5 bases separating them. Germline V CDR1 and CDR2: MDHEN, SYDVKM. The CDR3 length is 12 residues. CDR3 DNA sequence: TGTGCCAGCAGTTACCGCGGAAACACCATATATTTT. Encoded protein: CASSYRGNTIYF.

There are a few counts of this clonotype. V and J are TRBV9 and TRBJ2-6, with D uncertain. The germline V and J ends were trimmed by 3 bases and 0 bases, with 4 bases remaining between them. Germline CDR1 reads SGDLS; CDR2 reads YYNGEE. This CDR3 region has 14 residues. CDR3 in amino acids: CASSAYSGANVLTF. DNA of the CDR3: TGTGCCAGCAGCGCCTACTCTGGGGCCAACGTCCTGACTTTC.

The V gene is TRBV6-6, the J gene TRBJ2-7; D perhaps matches TRBD1 (5 bases). CDR1 is MNHNY and CDR2 is SVGAGI in the germline V gene (reference sequence). The CDR3 sequence is 14 residues long. Trimming took 2 bases from V and 3 from J, leaving 11 bases between them. DNA for the CDR3: TGTGCCAGCAGTTACATGGACACTAACTACGAGCAGTACTTC. Amino acids: CASSYMDTNYEQYF.

The V call is TRBV15, the J call TRBJ1-4; D unresolved. Trimming pared 5 bases from V and 5 bases from J, leaving 15 bases between. Germline CDR1 and CDR2: LNHNV and YYDKDF (reference sequence). The CDR3 totals 15 residues. The CDR3 region is CATSPRPPGNEKLFF. The CDR3 DNA reads as TGTGCCACCAGCCCGAGACCCCCGGGAAATGAAAAACTGTTTTTT.

The J gene is TRBJ2-1, the V gene TRBV24-1; 7 bases map to TRBD2. CDR3 length equals 16 residues. Germline loops: CDR1 KGHDR, CDR2 SFDVKD. V shed 1 base and J 5 bases; nucleotides not matched to a gene: 7. The CDR3 protein is CATSDFGLAEDNEQFF. Written as DNA, the CDR3 is TGTGCCACCAGTGATTTCGGGCTAGCGGAAGACAATGAGCAGTTCTTC.

The rearrangement uses TRBV7-9 and TRBJ2-1; 7 bases match TRBD1. Germline V gives CDR1 SEHNR, CDR2 FQNEAQ (reference sequence). The CDR3 runs to 16 residues. The V and J ends lost 1 base and 7 bases, in that order; junction bases with no gene match: 10. The CDR3, as DNA: TGTGCCAGCAGCTTAGTGGGAGACAGGGTTGGGAATGAGCAGTTCTTC. Translated: CASSLVGDRVGNEQFF.

The gene calls are TRBV3-1 and TRBJ2-7; 8 bases are a match to TRBD1. This CDR3 is built from 16 residues. The trim removed 4 bases at V and 5 bases at J, leaving 13 bases unmatched. Germline loops: CDR1 LGHDT, CDR2 YNNKEL (reference sequence). For the CDR3, the DNA is TGTGCCAGCAGCCCCCGACAGGGGCCCCGCTTGCACGAGCAGTACTTC. It translates to CASSPRQGPRLHEQYF.

The V gene is TRBV7-9, the J gene TRBJ2-2; 10 positions agree with TRBD2. Germline loops: CDR1 SEHNR, CDR2 FQNEAQ (reference sequence). V lost 4 bases and J lost 5; bases outside the gene matches: 13. There are 18 residues in the CDR3. CDR3 DNA sequence: TGTGCCAGCAGCTGGCAGAGAGACCTAGCGGGAGATACCGGGGAGCTGTTTTTT. This translates into CASSWQRDLAGDTGELFF.

This clonotype is a singleton in its sample. The chain is built from TRBV19 and TRBJ2-7; TRBD2 matches at 14 bases. Germline lookup yields CDR1 LNHDA and CDR2 SQIVND (reference sequence). J lost 6 bases, V lost 5 bases, and 12 bases had no gene match. The CDR3 spans 17 residues. CDR3 nucleotides: TGTGCCAGTAGTCGTAAAGGGACTAGCGGGAGTAGAAGCGAGCAGTACTTC. This sequence encodes CASSRKGTSGSRSEQYF.

The rearrangement uses TRBV5-1 and TRBJ1-1, with TRBD1 matching over 8 bases. J lost 5 bases, V lost 4 bases, and 7 bases had no gene match. The CDR3 length is 14 residues. The germline CDR1 and CDR2 sequences are SGHRS and YFSETQ. CDR3 DNA: TGCGCCAGCAGCGGACAGGGCCTGGGAACTGAAGCTTTCTTT. It yields the protein CASSGQGLGTEAFF.

V usage is TRBV19 and J usage is TRBJ2-7; possible D gene TRBD1, 6 bases. Germline V lookup: CDR1 LNHDA, CDR2 SQIVND (reference sequence). Trimming left V 9 bases short and J 3 bases short, with 24 bases between. The CDR3 contains 16 residues. CDR3 loop: CARSRGFIRGFYEQYF. CDR3 bases: TGTGCCAGGTCCAGGGGCTTCATCCGAGGCTTCTACGAGCAGTACTTC. Full variable domain (remainder filled in from reference TRBV19 and TRBJ2-7): DGGITQSPKYLFRKEGQNVTLSCEQNLNHDAMYWYRQDPGQGLRLIYYSQIVNDFQKGDIAEGYSVSREKKESFPLTVTSAQKNPTAFYLCARSRGFIRGFYEQYFGPGTRLTVT.

J is TRBJ1-2 and V is TRBV20-1; no clear D. V was pared by 0 bases and J by 8 bases, with 19 bases between. CDR3 length: 15 residues. Germline assignment: CDR1 DFQATT and CDR2 SNEGSKA (reference sequence). CDR3 loop: CSARDADGAHSGYTF. CDR3 bases: TGCAGTGCTAGAGACGCCGACGGAGCCCACTCCGGCTACACCTTC.

V gene TRBV27 combines with J gene TRBJ2-1; maybe TRBD2 (5 bases). The germline V gene has CDR1 MNHEY and CDR2 SMNVEV (reference sequence). The CDR3 totals 11 residues. The V gene lost 5 bases and the J gene lost 10 bases, with 9 bases spanning the gap. CDR3 loop: CASSNSAEQFF. Written as DNA, the CDR3 is TGTGCCAGCAGTAATAGCGCCGAGCAGTTCTTC.

V and J are TRBV6-5 and TRBJ1-5; tentatively, D is TRBD1 (6 bases). The germline V gene has CDR1 MNHEY and CDR2 SVGAGI. V lost 2 bases and J 0 bases, leaving 14 bases between the germline ends. CDR3 length: 17 amino acids. CDR3 protein: CASSYEDRLYSNQPQHF. For the CDR3, the DNA is TGTGCCAGCAGTTACGAGGACAGACTTTATAGCAATCAGCCCCAGCATTTT.